This T cell receptor beta chain derives from a study of sequential checkpoint blockade in melanoma. Study-level information: First-line arms were nivolumab then ipilimumab, or the reverse, randomized 1:1.

The trim removed 2 bases at V and 9 bases at J, leaving 4 bases unmatched. This CDR3 spans 15 amino acids. Germline values: CDR1 SGHDT, CDR2 YYEEEE. Treatment indicated: randomized to nivolumab then ipilimumab (arm A) or the reverse (arm B). No patient had prior DNA-damaging chemotherapy. Sorted cells were live CD3+CD8+, lacking CD19 and CD56, from PBMCs. Measured with immunoSEQ multiplex PCR; TCRdb has only the in-frame clones, and not every one. Here the sample spans about 32,000 clones, 82% being singletons. The chain links TRBV5-6 to TRBJ1-6, with 11 positions matching TRBD1. The TCR originated in a human donor with melanoma. The material was CD8+ T cells sorted from blood (inferred from file names), obtained from a patient given nivolumab and ipilimumab in sequence. CDR3 region: CASSFGTGGTSPLHF. As DNA, the CDR3 is TGTGCCAGCAGCTTCGGGACAGGGGGTACTTCACCCCTCCACTTT. Together with reference TRBV5-6 and TRBJ1-6, the CDR3 gives the full variable domain: DAGVTQSPTHLIKTRGQQVTLRCSPKSGHDTVSWYQQALGQGPQFIFQYYEEEERQRGNFPDRFSGHQFPNYSSELNVNALLLGDSALYLCASSFGTGGTSPLHFGNGTRLTVT.